This T cell receptor (beta chain) was sequenced in a study of shared clonotypes between healthy human individuals. Study-wide context: Those who served as donors were a couple of women and three men between the ages of 18 and 49.

Assay: immunoSEQ multiplex PCR; the TCRdb copy retains only in-frame clones and omits some. The table includes about 2.4 million clones, roughly 92% detected once. This CDR3 comprises 15 residues. Germline assignment: CDR1 SGDLS and CDR2 YYNGEE. V lost 3 bases, J lost 2 bases, and 2 bases stayed unmatched. The sequence was collected from a man aged 18 to 30 in good health. V gene TRBV9 combines with J gene TRBJ1-2, with 12 bases fitting TRBD1. Input material: naive CD4+ T cells sorted from blood. As to subset: CD45RA+ positively selected. The CDR3 region is CASSGGQGANYGYTF. CDR3 nucleotide sequence: TGTGCCAGCAGCGGGGGACAGGGGGCGAACTATGGCTACACCTTC.